Listed here are 4 T cell receptor beta chains from one sample, sequenced in a study of Graves' ophthalmopathy and Graves' hyperthyroidism. Amplification targeted the TCR beta CDR3 regions, with RNA transcripts as the source material. First-round RT-PCR relied on HTBI primers, and a second-round multiplex PCR came next. MiXCR, applied by TCRdb to the multiplex PCR reads, yields one record per CDR3 protein. The data show about 370,000 distinct CDR3 sequences, approximately 18% seen once. Source material: peripheral blood. The source is an adult woman with stable Graves' hyperthyroidism.

This clonotype was counted ten times or more. Germline is not matched at one junction end, which may reflect a read error. V is TRBV29-1 and J is TRBJ2-5; TRBD1 matches 7 bases. Germline CDR1 is SQVTM and CDR2 is ANQGSEA. The CDR3 consists of 13 residues. The CDR3 DNA reads TGCAGCGTGGAAGAGGGGGCAGAGGAGACCCAGTACTTC. Its protein product is CSVEEGAEETQYF.

This clonotype was recorded at least ten times. V is TRBV12-3 or TRBV12-4 and J is TRBJ2-5; 9 nucleotides line up with TRBD1. V shed 6 bases and J 6 bases; nucleotides not matched to a gene: 8. The CDR3 extends over 14 amino acids. The chain's CDR3 is CASRPGTGMKTQYF. In nucleotides, the CDR3 is TGTGCCAGCAGACCCGGGACAGGGATGAAGACCCAGTACTTC.

This clonotype has only a few counts. The chain employs TRBV5-1 and TRBJ2-7; 8 nucleotides line up with TRBD2. Per the germline V gene, CDR1 is SGHRS and CDR2 is YFSETQ. The trim removed 0 bases at V and 1 base at J, leaving 9 bases unmatched. This CDR3 contains 17 residues. The CDR3 DNA sequence: TGCGCCAGCAGCTTGGCCAGCCGGCCTAGCGGGTCCTACGAGCAGTACTTC. Translating it yields CASSLASRPSGSYEQYF.

In this sample, this clonotype turned up many times. The genes are TRBV7-3 and TRBJ2-6; 7 positions match TRBD1. Germline CDR1 reads SGHTA; CDR2 reads FQGTGA. The CDR3 totals 14 residues. The trim removed 8 bases at V and 2 bases at J, leaving 3 bases unmatched. The CDR3 reads CASQTGAGANVLTF. CDR3 DNA: TGTGCCAGCCAAACAGGGGCTGGGGCCAACGTCCTGACTTTC.